This TCR beta chain derives from a study of cytomegalovirus exposure and HLA in healthy donors (dated by TCRdb to about 2017). At the level of the whole study: In an earlier analysis of fewer than 750 of the donors, 276 Gb of sequence data and 95 million to 130 million unique TCR beta sequences from about 190 million T cells were reported. Approximately 310 gigabases of sequencing data and some 85 million unique TCR sequences were included in an early release covering about 700 HLA-typed donors. Of the 350 to 450 genotyped donors, roughly 80% fell in the genetic ancestry cluster associated with self-reported Caucasian donors. The study aimed to test whether signatures of past pathogen exposure could be identified by cataloging public T cell receptors. Using immunosequencing, the study profiled T cell repertoires from 550 to 750 subjects and related those repertoires to cytomegalovirus serostatus. Besides the first cohort of 550 to 750 subjects, a separate validation cohort made up of 120 different subjects was used. The study combined high-throughput TCR immunosequencing, statistical association of individual TCRs with disease status, and machine learning to predict cytomegalovirus infection status. To study patterns of TCR occurrence, a later analysis re-analyzed previously published TCR beta repertoires from 650 to 750 donors and added high-resolution HLA genotyping. The later analysis used no new phenotypic data to find candidate immune exposures, relying instead on TCR beta sequences and their occurrence across donors. An earlier analysis of around 640 of the donors used high-throughput TCR beta sequencing to judge whether each TCR beta V gene segment behaved as functional or pseudogenic. Donor age, sex, ethnicity and CMV serostatus were compiled together with the repertoire data. In a later genetic analysis, genome-wide SNP genotypes for about 65% of the roughly 700 donors were used, and that subset was treated as a discovery cohort. Every repertoire in the discovery cohort had been generated on one and the same sequencing platform. HLA typing covered class I and class II loci at four-digit resolution. The number of typed donors differed by locus: roughly 620-630 for A, B, C, DRB1 and DQB1; about 520 for DQA1; 606 for DPA1; and roughly 470 for DPB1. Four to six DR-DQ haplotypes were handled as single units for association and clustering, since linkage in the cohort was strong. On average, roughly 240,000 unique TCR beta nucleotide sequences were sequenced per donor among a few hundred genotyped donors of the cohort, with 15% to 20% of those sequences being non-productive. What the work shows at the level of the full study, not this receptor alone: The classifier was reported to diagnose cytomegalovirus status with high specificity and sensitivity in both the original and validation cohorts. A further reported finding was that TCR beta sequences accurately predicted the HLA-A and HLA-B alleles for most subjects in the first cohort. Most TCR sequences were observed very rarely across donors, whereas some public TCRs were present in many individuals. Some IMGT-functional V segments, including TRBV6-2 and TRBV6-3, could not be told apart with the 87-base-pair reads, so those segments were excluded. When HLA alleles, especially DR and DQ, strongly co-occurred, TCR associations were difficult to assign to individual alleles. In a later analysis, the rate of TCR association differed among HLA loci, with DRB1 alleles having the most associated TCRs and HLA-C alleles having the fewest. Seventeen rarely observed V segments, including chromosome 9 orphons, were excluded from the earlier analysis of about 600 of the donors because counts were too low. A later analysis found that most CMV-associated TCR beta chains appeared HLA-restricted, with HLA associations seemingly driven largely by CMV exposure. In this cohort, only TCR beta chains were sequenced, and detectable features were limited by the absence of alpha or paired-chain data. The study listed 150 to 200 TCR beta chains as associated with cytomegalovirus. In a later analysis, HLA-associated TCR beta chains were found to be more clonally expanded and to have lower generation probabilities than equally common non-associated chains. Because HLA typing was missing for some donors at each locus, association tests included only the typed subset. A cluster of highly shared sequence variants was judged likely to be a technical artifact of the sequencing pipeline. Immune exposure information for the cohort was limited to CMV serostatus. In an earlier analysis of approximately 590 of the donors, most TCR beta V segments appeared in productive rearrangements about 87% or about 30% of the time, broadly matching IMGT annotations. A later analysis associated 16,951 TCR beta sequences with specific HLA alleles at a false discovery rate of 0.05. It was suggested by the authors that the approach could potentially be generalized to other disease states and immunological phenotypes. In a later genetic analysis, fewer N-insertions in productive TCRs were reported among donors in an Asian-associated ancestry cluster than the roughly 710-donor mean. V-gene and J-gene trimming of TCR beta chains was associated with a missense DCLRE1C variant in a later genetic analysis, and the association was replicated in an independent cohort. In vitro tests confirmed that a few of the cytomegalovirus-associated TCR beta chains recognize cytomegalovirus antigens. Roughly uniform sequencing depth across donors was assumed in presence/absence analyses, although this assumption may not hold. Correlated functional status among segregating V segments might be attributable to linkage disequilibrium, but an unknown experimental factor could not be ruled out. According to a later analysis, parvovirus B19, influenza, CMV and Epstein-Barr virus appeared linked to several top co-occurrence clusters.

Receptor amplification or capture employed the immunoSEQ multiplex PCR assay. For the multiplex PCR, a mixture combining 60 forward primers for TCR Vbeta segments and 13 reverse primers for TCR Jbeta segments was used. Amplification of the CDR3 region of rearranged TCR beta genes was performed with a multiplex PCR assay on genomic DNA. The Illumina HiSeq System was used to sequence the amplified TCR beta libraries as 87-base-pair reads. Regarding the original processing steps: Across the 670 or so repertoires, a later analysis counted around 80 million unique TCR beta chains, approximately 10 million of which were shared by at least two donors. To remove PCR and sequencing errors, raw reads were error-corrected and collapsed into unique sequences using a nearest-neighbor algorithm that merged closely related sequences. CDR3 sequences were aligned to IMGT reference sequences to assign V, D and J gene segments. For a sequence to be retained, a match of at least six nucleotides was required to both a V gene segment and a J gene segment. A rearrangement was called productive if the CDR3 had no stop codons and remained in frame with V and J, and every other rearrangement was called non-productive. CDR3 was defined according to IMGT convention as the region running from the second conserved V-encoded cysteine to the conserved J-encoded phenylalanine. The earlier analysis of about 590 of the donors excluded sequences that lacked an unambiguous match to a single V gene segment. In an earlier analysis of 587 of the donors, V segments were called functional above 56.7% productive rearrangements and were called segregating when the between-donor standard deviation exceeded 5%. A statistical classification framework was built to diagnose cytomegalovirus status from the catalog of TCR beta chain sequences. A later analysis assigned V and J genes by comparing TCR nucleotide sequences with IMGT/GENE-DB human TR gene sequences. A later analysis assigned CDR3 sequences and most-parsimonious VDJ recombination scenarios with the TCRdist pipeline. In a later analysis, each TCR beta chain was defined by its CDR3 amino acid sequence together with its V-gene family, and reads lacking a unique V-gene family were excluded. As a way to deal with suspected cross-contamination and a sequencing artifact, a later analysis dropped roughly 600 nucleotide sequences that were highly shared and had low generation probability. For each public chain, a later analysis derived a clonal expansion index from normalized ranks of inferred template counts within each repertoire. In a later analysis, generation probabilities were computed with a VDJ recombination model fitted to out-of-frame rearrangements, and the resulting probabilities were checked against IGoR. In a later analysis, TCR-TCR, TCR-HLA and TCR-CMV co-occurrence was scored with hypergeometric tests, and a repertoire-size bias correction was applied to TCR pairs. A later analysis estimated false discovery rates by permuting HLA or CMV assignments 20 times. A later analysis grouped co-occurring TCRs with DBSCAN, adding TCRdist sequence similarity when clustering within HLA-allele-positive subsets. Repertoires with fewer than 30,000 or more than 120,000 public chains, plus five repertoires with anomalous nucleotide sharing, were excluded from co-occurrence clustering. Sourced from immuneACCESS, this table was stored by TCRdb with only in-frame sequences that have V and J called. A share of the clones is absent; for the studies checked, an unresolved V gene accounts for under half, and the remainder has no known explanation. V and J calls and clone size are as listed in that table; D and trimming were resolved from the DNA. This sample comprises 190,000 or so clones, under 85% of them detected only once. The ten largest clones represent over 1.5% of the sample.

Trimming at the junction amounts to 6 bases on V and 4 bases on J, and the germline ends lie 14 bases apart. Based on the germline V gene, the CDR1 and CDR2 sequences are MNHNS and SASEGT. The CDR3 starts with the cysteine, ends with the phenylalanine, and has 14 residues. The sequence is cut down to CDR3 DNA, 42 bases in frame from base 1. The cohort comprised fewer than 700 healthy bone marrow donors. All cohort members were sampled while nominally healthy, although unrecorded immune exposures were likely present. The donor tested CMV seronegative, placing the donor among the roughly 400 seronegative members of the cohort. Each donor provided a peripheral blood sample, and peripheral blood mononuclear cells were used for TCR beta sequencing. Genomic DNA extraction from the blood cell samples was performed with the Qiagen DNeasy Blood Extraction Kit. Comment on this clone: The antigen it binds to is not known. No base quality values were provided; no much bigger clone lies one nucleotide off.

The specimen sequenced was PBMCs. This sequence originates from a man aged 45-60 years in good health and CMV-seronegative. The sequence is built from TRBV6-1 and TRBJ2-3; tentative D gene TRBD2, with 6 bases matching. This receptor carries the CDR3 CASSQTRIADTQYF. The DNA reads TGTGCCAGCAGCCAGACTAGAATTGCAGATACGCAGTATTTT.